This entry lists 28 T cell receptor beta chains sequenced from one sample in a study of blood T cell repertoires in COVID-19. TCRdb keeps only in-frame clones here, not all; method: immunoSEQ multiplex PCR. The table lists some 130,000 clones, 60% to 75% of them singletons, with approximately 2% in the top ten. Sequences were obtained from peripheral blood. The source of these receptors is a woman in her seventies with acute or convalescent COVID-19.

This chain joins TRBV28 and TRBJ1-5; 7 nucleotides align to TRBD1. This CDR3 spans 15 amino acids. The germline gives CDR1 MDHEN, CDR2 SYDVKM. V lost 2 bases and J lost 2; bases outside the gene matches: 3. CDR3 coding DNA: TGTGCCAGCAGTTTACCTACAGGGGGCAATCAGCCCCAGCATTTT. Translation: CASSLPTGGNQPQHF.

This clone has at least ten counts. This chain links TRBV28 with TRBJ2-5; 7 positions agree with TRBD2. Unmatched junction bases numbered 9, after V lost 1 base and J lost 7 bases. CDR1 is MDHEN, CDR2 SYDVKM, per germline. The CDR3 runs 15 residues. CDR3 loop: CASSLLGGDVGTQYF. The CDR3 nucleotides read TGTGCCAGCAGTTTATTGGGAGGGGATGTGGGGACCCAGTACTTC.

This clone was recorded a few times. The chain is built from TRBV29-1 and TRBJ1-3; D call uncertain. The germline gives CDR1 SQVTM, CDR2 ANQGSEA. The CDR3 is made up of 13 amino acids. Trimming pared 7 bases from V and 0 bases from J, leaving 10 bases between. As DNA, the CDR3 is TGCAGCGCGGACGCCAGCTCTGGAAACACCATATATTTT. Its translation: CSADASSGNTIYF. The full variable domain, with the rest looked up from reference TRBV29-1 and TRBJ1-3, is SAVISQKPSRDICQRGTSLTIQCQVDSQVTMMFWYRQQPGQSLTLIATANQGSEATYESGFVIDKFPISRPNLTFSTLTVSNMSPEDSSIYLCSADASSGNTIYFGEGSWLTVV.

V gene TRBV2 combines with J gene TRBJ1-4, with D hard to call. Trimming left V 8 bases short and J 11 bases short, with 21 bases between. This CDR3 has 14 residues. Germline values: CDR1 SNHLY, CDR2 FYNNEI. The CDR3 reads CASAWSTFNGKLFF. The CDR3, as DNA: TGTGCCAGCGCGTGGAGTACCTTTAATGGGAAACTGTTTTTT. The entire variable domain, with the rest obtained from reference TRBV2 and TRBJ1-4, is as follows: EPEVTQTPSHQVTQMGQEVILRCVPISNHLYFYWYRQILGQKVEFLVSFYNNEISEKSEIFDDQFSVERPDGSNFTLKIRSTKLEDSAMYFCASAWSTFNGKLFFGSGTQLSVL.

The chain uses TRBV5-1 and TRBJ1-3; no firm D call. The CDR3 covers 16 residues. With 0 bases removed from V and 0 bases from J, the gap between germline ends came to 10 bases. Germline CDR1 reads SGHRS; CDR2 reads YFSETQ. The CDR3 loop reads CASSLGATVSGNTIYF. DNA of the CDR3: TGCGCCAGCAGCTTGGGGGCTACCGTCTCTGGAAACACCATATATTTT.

V and J are TRBV6-1 and TRBJ2-2; D unclear. The germline CDR1 and CDR2 sequences are MNHNS and SASEGT. The V end lost 3 bases, the J end lost 6 bases, and 8 bases lay between the germline ends. The CDR3 has 13 residues. This CDR3 reads CASSDGVAGELFF. Written as DNA, the CDR3 is TGTGCCAGCAGTGATGGAGTCGCCGGGGAGCTGTTTTTT.

The genes are TRBV18 and TRBJ2-1; TRBD2 agrees at 11 bases. The CDR3 has 15 amino acids. CDR1 is KGHSH, CDR2 LQKENI, per germline. V lost 5 bases to trimming and J lost 5 bases; unmatched junction nucleotides: 5. The CDR3 reads CASSIAGGPNNEQFF. Here the CDR3 DNA reads TGTGCCAGCTCAATAGCGGGAGGGCCGAACAATGAGCAGTTCTTC.

J is TRBJ1-3 and V is TRBV3-1 (or the pseudogene TRBV3-2); tentatively, D is TRBD1 (5 bases). CDR3 length equals 17 residues. V was shortened by 4 bases and J by 5 bases, with 21 bases between the two germline ends. CDR1 and CDR2 from the germline V gene are LGHDT and YNNKEL (reference sequence). DNA of the CDR3: TGTGCCAGCAGCCCTATCCAGGGCGGACGCCAAAGAAACACCATATATTTT. It encodes CASSPIQGGRQRNTIYF.

This chain joins TRBV25-1 and TRBJ1-6, with TRBD1 as a possible D gene (6 bases). The CDR3 sequence is 17 residues long. The germline CDR1 and CDR2 sequences are MGHDK and SYGVNS. V was pared by 5 bases and J by 0 bases, with 14 bases between. CDR3 bases: TGTGCCAGCAGTAACGCGGGGGCGAGCTCCTATAATTCACCCCTCCACTTT. Its translation is CASSNAGASSYNSPLHF.

The rearrangement uses TRBV6-5 and TRBJ2-1; TRBD2 matches 10 bases. CDR3 length: 16 residues. Germline loops: CDR1 MNHEY, CDR2 SVGAGI. The V and J ends lost 4 bases and 8 bases, in that order; junction bases with no gene match: 11. CDR3 sequence: CASSWGLAGVMDEQFF. The CDR3 bases are TGTGCCAGCAGTTGGGGGCTAGCGGGAGTAATGGATGAGCAGTTCTTC.

This chain joins TRBV4-1 and TRBJ1-5; TRBD1 matches 7 bases. CDR3 length equals 14 residues. Germline values: CDR1 MGHRA, CDR2 YSYEKL. The V segment lost 3 bases and the J segment 6 bases; nucleotides outside the gene matches: 5. In nucleotides, the CDR3 is TGCGCCAGCAGCCAGTTAGGGGGCTTTCAGCCCCAGCATTTT. Translation gives CASSQLGGFQPQHF.

The chain couples TRBV27 to TRBJ2-7; TRBD2 matches at 12 bases. The CDR3 totals 14 residues. V lost 2 bases to trimming and J lost 6 bases; unmatched junction nucleotides: 2. Germline V CDR1 and CDR2: MNHEY, SMNVEV (reference sequence). This CDR3 reads CASSLRLAGVEQYF. CDR3 nucleotides: TGTGCCAGCAGTTTAAGACTAGCGGGAGTCGAGCAGTACTTC.

V is TRBV5-1 and J is TRBJ2-1; maybe TRBD1 (6 bases). Trimming pared 5 bases from V and 0 bases from J, leaving 9 bases between. CDR1 and CDR2 (germline): SGHRS, YFSETQ. This CDR3 is 14 amino acids long. The CDR3 coding sequence is TGCGCCAGCAGTCTGGACAGCTCCTACAATGAGCAGTTCTTC. Translating it yields CASSLDSSYNEQFF.

J is TRBJ2-7 and V is TRBV12-3 or TRBV12-4; TRBD2 is a possible D gene (7 bases). V dropped 6 bases and J dropped 6 bases, with 15 bases sitting between them. The CDR3 length is 13 residues. CDR3 DNA: TGTGCCAGCAGCTCCCGGGGGGCGACCGAGCAGTACTTC. Its translation: CASSSRGATEQYF.

J is TRBJ2-3 and V is TRBV7-9; TRBD2 matches 7 bases. Per the germline V gene, CDR1 is SEHNR and CDR2 is FQNEAQ (reference sequence). Trimming cost V 3 bases and J 0 bases; bases outside gene matches: 0. This CDR3 spans 14 amino acids. The CDR3 DNA is TGTGCCAGCAGCTTGCGGGAGAGCACAGATACGCAGTATTTT. Translated: CASSLRESTDTQYF.

The V gene is TRBV7-9, the J gene TRBJ1-2; D is perhaps TRBD1 (6 bases). The V end was cut by 1 base, the J end by 6 bases, with 15 bases between. The germline V gene has CDR1 SEHNR and CDR2 FQNEAQ (reference sequence). This CDR3 region has 15 residues. The CDR3: CASSLGQGINDGYTF. The CDR3 bases are TGTGCCAGCAGCTTAGGTCAGGGGATCAATGATGGCTACACCTTC.

The V and J genes are TRBV27 and TRBJ2-7, with a possible D match to TRBD1 (5 bases). The CDR3 extends over 13 amino acids. V was clipped by 5 bases and J by 3 bases, with 11 bases between them. The V gene's germline CDR1 is MNHEY and CDR2 SMNVEV (reference sequence). The CDR3 DNA follows: TGTGCCAGCAGTCCCCAGGGCTTCTACGAGCAGTACTTC. As protein: CASSPQGFYEQYF.

The V call is TRBV12-5, the J call TRBJ1-1; no firm D call. The V gene lost 5 bases and the J gene lost 0 bases, with 7 bases spanning the gap. The CDR3 runs to 13 residues. The germline CDR1 and CDR2 sequences are LGHNT and FRNRAP. The CDR3 DNA is TGTGCTAGTGGTCTATCCATGAACACTGAAGCTTTCTTT. Its translation is CASGLSMNTEAFF.

The chain couples TRBV19 to TRBJ2-7; 10 bases align to TRBD1. This CDR3 is 14 amino acids long. CDR1 is LNHDA and CDR2 is SQIVND in the germline V gene (reference sequence). The V gene end was trimmed by 3 bases and the J gene end by 4 bases; junction bases not matched to a gene: 3. The CDR3 DNA is TGTGCCAGTAGTATCGGGACAGGGGCATACGAGCAGTACTTC. This translates into CASSIGTGAYEQYF.

CDR3 region: CASSLGGSPLGETQYF. The CDR3 coding sequence is TGCGCCAGCAGCTTAGGGGGCTCGCCTTTAGGAGAGACCCAGTACTTC. The chain carries TRBV5-1 and TRBJ2-5; 7 nucleotides agree with TRBD1. V shed 2 bases, J shed 4 bases, and the junction held 11 bases outside the gene matches. In germline, CDR1 is SGHRS, CDR2 YFSETQ. This CDR3 is 16 amino acids long.

The chain carries TRBV3-1 (or the pseudogene TRBV3-2) and TRBJ1-2; D call uncertain. From germline, CDR1 is LGHDT and CDR2 YNNKEL (reference sequence). V lost 0 bases to trimming and J lost 4 bases, with 12 bases between them. This CDR3 spans 15 amino acids. As DNA, the CDR3 is TGTGCCAGCAGCCAAGATGCGTCGCCTCGCTATGGCTACACCTTC. It codes for CASSQDASPRYGYTF.

Of note for this clone: The same CDR3 also results from other DNA sequences found in this sample. The CDR3 nucleotides read TGTGCCAGTAGTAGACAGGGCTCTGGGGCCAACGTCCTGACTTTC. Protein: CASSRQGSGANVLTF. The rearrangement joins TRBV19 to TRBJ2-6; 7 nucleotides match TRBD1. This CDR3 comprises 15 residues. CDR1 is LNHDA and CDR2 is SQIVND in the germline V gene (reference sequence). Trimming at V came to 4 bases and at J to 0 bases, leaving 0 bases not matched to a gene. The full variable domain, in which reference TRBV19 and TRBJ2-6 provide the parts outside the CDR3, is DGGITQSPKYLFRKEGQNVTLSCEQNLNHDAMYWYRQDPGQGLRLIYYSQIVNDFQKGDIAEGYSVSREKKESFPLTVTSAQKNPTAFYLCASSRQGSGANVLTFGAGSRLTVL.

This clone was seen a few times. V is TRBV5-1 and J is TRBJ2-1; the match to TRBD2 covers 13 bases. There are 14 residues in the CDR3. From germline, CDR1 is SGHRS and CDR2 YFSETQ. J lost 7 bases, V lost 3 bases, and 1 base had no gene match. CDR3 residues: CASSSGLAGNEQFF. In nucleotides, the CDR3 is TGCGCCAGCAGCTCGGGACTAGCGGGGAATGAGCAGTTCTTC.

This chain uses TRBV25-1 with TRBJ2-1; 7 nucleotides align to TRBD2. CDR3 length: 14 amino acids. CDR1 is MGHDK and CDR2 is SYGVNS in the germline V gene. V shed 6 bases and J 9 bases; nucleotides not matched to a gene: 11. The CDR3 region has the DNA TGTGCCAGCAGGCCGGGACTACGAGCTGGTGAGCAGTTCTTC. Translating it yields CASRPGLRAGEQFF. The entire variable domain, with the rest obtained from reference TRBV25-1 and TRBJ2-1, is as follows: EADIYQTPRYLVIGTGKKITLECSQTMGHDKMYWYQQDPGMELHLIHYSYGVNSTEKGDLSSESTVSRIRTEHFPLTLESARPSHTSQYLCASRPGLRAGEQFFGPGTRLTVL.

The CDR3 spells CASSPRLAGSNEQFF. The CDR3 coding sequence is TGTGCCAGCAGCCCCAGGCTAGCGGGGTCAAATGAGCAGTTCTTC. This chain uses TRBV7-2 with TRBJ2-1, with 9 bases lining up with TRBD2. Trimming at V came to 5 bases and at J to 7 bases, leaving 9 bases not matched to a gene. The length of the CDR3 is 15 residues. The V gene's germline CDR1 is SGHTA and CDR2 FQGNSA.

This clone was counted a few times. The V and J genes are TRBV6-4 and TRBJ2-1, with D hard to call. CDR1 and CDR2 from the germline V gene are MRHNA and SNTAGT. V gave up 0 bases and J gave up 4 bases, with 7 bases separating them. There are 14 residues in the CDR3. The CDR3 sequence: CASSDSPGYNEQFF. In DNA form, the CDR3 reads TGTGCCAGCAGTGACTCACCGGGTTACAATGAGCAGTTCTTC.

V gene TRBV28 combines with J gene TRBJ2-3; D remains ambiguous. This CDR3 has 11 residues. Trimming pared 7 bases from V and 0 bases from J, leaving 2 bases between. Germline V gene data show CDR1 as MDHEN and CDR2 as SYDVKM. The CDR3 protein is CASTSTDTQYF. DNA for the CDR3: TGTGCCAGCACGAGCACAGATACGCAGTATTTT.

The chain links TRBV2 to TRBJ1-2; 7 positions agree with TRBD1. The germline V gene has CDR1 SNHLY and CDR2 FYNNEI. This CDR3 contains 12 residues. The V and J ends lost 8 bases and 4 bases, in that order; junction bases with no gene match: 4. CDR3 amino acids: CASGTASYGYTF. The CDR3, as DNA: TGTGCCAGCGGGACAGCTTCCTATGGCTACACCTTC. The full variable domain, in which reference TRBV2 and TRBJ1-2 provide the parts outside the CDR3, is EPEVTQTPSHQVTQMGQEVILRCVPISNHLYFYWYRQILGQKVEFLVSFYNNEISEKSEIFDDQFSVERPDGSNFTLKIRSTKLEDSAMYFCASGTASYGYTFGSGTRLTVV.